Shown below are 16 T cell receptor beta chains from a single sample sequenced in a study of blood T cell repertoires in COVID-19. Clones were sequenced by immunoSEQ multiplex PCR, and TCRdb holds only the in-frame ones, with some missing. The top ten clones hold approximately 5% of a sample with around 100,000 clones, more than 80% of them seen once. The sequenced material came from peripheral blood. All receptors come from an older woman with COVID-19, enrolled during active disease.

The rearrangement links TRBV27 to TRBJ2-7, with 7 positions matching TRBD1. V shed 3 bases, J shed 2 bases, and the junction held 10 bases outside the gene matches. CDR1 and CDR2 (germline): MNHEY, SMNVEV (reference sequence). The CDR3 is made up of 16 amino acids. The CDR3 protein is CASSFSPQGQTYEQYF. In DNA form, the CDR3 reads TGTGCCAGCAGTTTCTCCCCCCAGGGACAGACCTACGAGCAGTACTTC.

The chain uses TRBV6-1 and TRBJ2-5, with 7 bases lining up with TRBD2. The J segment lost 1 base and the V segment lost 3 bases, leaving 8 bases of the junction unmatched. The germline gives CDR1 MNHNS, CDR2 SASEGT. The CDR3 totals 16 residues. The CDR3: CASSEHGGRAQETQYF. The CDR3, as DNA: TGTGCCAGCAGTGAGCACGGGGGGAGGGCCCAAGAGACCCAGTACTTC.

The chain has TRBV5-4 and TRBJ1-2; 9 bases agree with TRBD1. The trim removed 2 bases at V and 2 bases at J, leaving 1 base unmatched. Germline CDR1 reads SGHNT; CDR2 reads YYREEE (reference sequence). This CDR3 has 14 amino acids. The CDR3 region has the DNA TGTGCCAGCAGCTTTGGACAGGGGAACTATGGCTACACCTTC. Its translation is CASSFGQGNYGYTF.

This chain joins TRBV7-9 and TRBJ2-1, with 12 bases matching TRBD2. With 8 bases clipped from V and 4 bases from J, the junction kept 3 bases outside the gene matches. Germline lookup yields CDR1 SEHNR and CDR2 FQNEAQ (reference sequence). This CDR3 has 14 amino acids. The CDR3 sequence is CASLGLAGYNEQFF. The CDR3, as DNA: TGTGCCAGCTTAGGACTAGCGGGGTACAATGAGCAGTTCTTC.

The chain joins TRBV28 to TRBJ1-2, with 11 positions matching TRBD1. After removal of 2 bases from V and 5 bases from J, the junction contained 4 bases not matched to a gene. Germline V gives CDR1 MDHEN, CDR2 SYDVKM. This CDR3 has 15 residues. In DNA, the CDR3 is TGTGCCAGCAGTTTAGGACAGGGGGCGGGTTATGGCTACACCTTC. As protein: CASSLGQGAGYGYTF.

The chain joins TRBV30 to TRBJ1-6; 12 bases line up with TRBD1. J gave up 8 bases and V 1 base, and 3 bases lay outside the gene matches. This CDR3 contains 15 residues. The V gene's germline CDR1 is GTSNPN and CDR2 SVGIG (reference sequence). The CDR3 spells CAWSEGTGGDSPLHF. The CDR3 coding sequence is TGTGCCTGGAGTGAGGGGACAGGGGGCGATTCACCCCTCCACTTT.

This clone was recorded once. The chain links TRBV5-1 to TRBJ1-1; D may be TRBD1 (5 bases). Deletions cut 2 bases from V and 2 bases from J, with 10 bases between. The CDR3 sequence is 14 residues long. Germline CDR1 reads SGHRS; CDR2 reads YFSETQ. CDR3 protein: CASSFGGENTEAFF. The CDR3 DNA reads TGCGCCAGCAGCTTCGGAGGGGAAAACACTGAAGCTTTCTTT.

The genes are TRBV30 and TRBJ2-5; 9 positions agree with TRBD2. The CDR3 covers 15 residues. Germline assignment: CDR1 GTSNPN and CDR2 SVGIG (reference sequence). V lost 2 bases to trimming and J lost 5 bases; unmatched junction nucleotides: 9. CDR3 sequence (DNA): TGTGCCTGGAGTTCTAGCGGGGCATTCGCCGAGACCCAGTACTTC. This gives the protein CAWSSSGAFAETQYF.

This sequence joins TRBV7-2 and TRBJ1-1, with no clear D. Germline V lookup: CDR1 SGHTA, CDR2 FQGNSA. The CDR3 consists of 13 residues. V lost 0 bases and J 7 bases, leaving 9 bases between the germline ends. CDR3 DNA sequence: TGTGCCAGCAGCTTAGCGCTCACGGGTGAAGCTTTCTTT. Its translation: CASSLALTGEAFF.

The J gene is TRBJ1-5, the V gene TRBV19, with D possibly being TRBD1 (6 bases). There are 15 residues in the CDR3. Trimming pared 5 bases from V and 5 bases from J, leaving 16 bases between. Per the germline V gene, CDR1 is LNHDA and CDR2 is SQIVND (reference sequence). The CDR3 DNA reads as TGTGCCAGTAGTGATCAGGGGCGATACTATCAGCCCCAGCATTTT. Encoded protein: CASSDQGRYYQPQHF.

The J gene is TRBJ2-1, the V gene TRBV24-1; D may be TRBD1 (6 bases). With 5 bases removed from V and 10 bases from J, the gap between germline ends came to 11 bases. Per germline, CDR1 KGHDR and CDR2 SFDVKD. The CDR3 spans 12 residues. The CDR3 bases are TGTGCCACCAGTGGGGGGCTTACAGAGCAGTTCTTC. Residues: CATSGGLTEQFF.

This clone came up once. The rearrangement uses TRBV7-9 and TRBJ1-1, with D possibly matching TRBD1 (5 bases). V lost 2 bases to trimming and J lost 8 bases, with 12 bases between them. In germline, CDR1 is SEHNR, CDR2 FQNEAQ (reference sequence). The CDR3 covers 13 residues. The CDR3 here is CASSLSTSGEAFF. CDR3 in DNA: TGTGCCAGCAGCTTATCAACATCAGGGGAAGCTTTCTTT.

The rearrangement joins TRBV18 to TRBJ2-3; 7 nucleotides line up with TRBD1. Germline lookup yields CDR1 KGHSH and CDR2 LQKENI. V lost 2 bases, J lost 5 bases, and 1 base stayed unmatched. The CDR3 has 13 amino acids. The CDR3 here is CASSPGTEDTQYF. The CDR3 bases are TGTGCCAGCTCACCAGGGACAGAAGATACGCAGTATTTT.

V and J are TRBV6-5 and TRBJ1-4, with D maybe TRBD1 (6 bases). Germline V gives CDR1 MNHEY, CDR2 SVGAGI. Trimming removed 6 bases from V and 5 bases from J, with 13 bases in between. The CDR3 has 14 amino acids. The CDR3 DNA follows: TGTGCCAGCAGGAATCAGGGGTGGAATGAAAAACTGTTTTTT. Residues: CASRNQGWNEKLFF.

CDR3 DNA sequence: TGCGCCAGCAGCTTGCAAGACGGGACAGACTTCAAGGGCTACAATGAGCAGTTCTTC. It specifies CASSLQDGTDFKGYNEQFF. This chain joins TRBV5-1 and TRBJ2-1; 7 positions match TRBD1. The junction had 16 bases not matched to a gene; V was cut back by 1 base and J by 3 bases. The CDR3 length is 19 residues. Germline V gives CDR1 SGHRS, CDR2 YFSETQ.

The table lists this clone with a count of one. The chain combines TRBV6-5 with TRBJ1-6; D ambiguous. The CDR3 runs to 12 residues. Germline V gene lookup returns CDR1 MNHEY and CDR2 SVGAGI. V was cut by 4 bases and J by 10 bases, with 8 bases left in between. CDR3 residues: CASSSVNSPLHF. The CDR3 coding sequence is TGTGCCAGCAGTTCGGTGAACTCACCCCTCCACTTT.